The entry that follows covers one T cell receptor (beta chain) sequence. Its target is unknown. These data originate in a study of monozygotic twins with inflammatory bowel disease. The study's findings and limits: Concordant and discordant twins showed no difference in repertoire similarity, possibly from limited power.

Per individual sample, eight separate reactions were used to make cDNA. Template switching introduced UMIs that contain a 6-nucleotide sample barcode. Reanalyzing the 5' RACE reads, TCRdb keeps one entry per CDR3 protein, without DNA. This sample's clone table lists over 110,000 distinct CDR3 sequences. Per the germline V gene, CDR1 is SGHTA and CDR2 is FQGTGA. This CDR3 region has 14 residues. The sequenced sample consisted of blood. The source is a human donor with ulcerative colitis or Crohn's disease, or a healthy co-twin of an affected twin (not recorded which). The V call is TRBV7-3, the J call TRBJ2-5; the TCRdb D gene call, TRBD1, has no DNA to confirm it. The CDR3 region is CASSLAGHGETQYF.